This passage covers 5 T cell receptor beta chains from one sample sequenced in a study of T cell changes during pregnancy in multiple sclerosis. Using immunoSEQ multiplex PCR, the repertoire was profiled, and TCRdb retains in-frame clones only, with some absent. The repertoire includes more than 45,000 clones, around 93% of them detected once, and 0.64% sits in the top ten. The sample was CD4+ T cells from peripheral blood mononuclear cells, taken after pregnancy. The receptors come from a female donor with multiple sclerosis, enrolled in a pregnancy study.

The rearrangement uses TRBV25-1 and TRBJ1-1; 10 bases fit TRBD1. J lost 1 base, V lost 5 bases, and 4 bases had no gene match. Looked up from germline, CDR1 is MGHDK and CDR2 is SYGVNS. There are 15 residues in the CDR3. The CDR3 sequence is CASSRDRGQNTEAFF. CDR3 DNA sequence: TGTGCCAGCAGTCGGGACAGGGGTCAGAACACTGAAGCTTTCTTT.

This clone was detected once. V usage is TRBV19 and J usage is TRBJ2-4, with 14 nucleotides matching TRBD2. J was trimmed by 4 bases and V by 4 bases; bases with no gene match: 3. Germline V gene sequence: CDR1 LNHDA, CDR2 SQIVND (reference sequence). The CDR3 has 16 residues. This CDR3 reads CASSTRLAGGKNIQYF. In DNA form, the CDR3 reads TGTGCCAGTAGTACCCGACTAGCGGGGGGGAAAAACATTCAGTACTTC.

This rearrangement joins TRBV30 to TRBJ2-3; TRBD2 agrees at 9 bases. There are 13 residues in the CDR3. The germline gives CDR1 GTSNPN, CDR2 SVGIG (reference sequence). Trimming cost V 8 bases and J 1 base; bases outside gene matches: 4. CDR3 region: CATASGGTDTQYF. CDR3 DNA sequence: TGTGCCACGGCTAGCGGGGGCACAGATACGCAGTATTTT.

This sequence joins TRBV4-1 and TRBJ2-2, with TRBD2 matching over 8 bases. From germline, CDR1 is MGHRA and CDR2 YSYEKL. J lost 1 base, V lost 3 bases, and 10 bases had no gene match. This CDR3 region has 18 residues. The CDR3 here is CASSQGSLAGKNTGELFF. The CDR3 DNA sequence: TGCGCCAGCAGCCAGGGATCTTTAGCGGGGAAGAACACCGGGGAGCTGTTTTTT.

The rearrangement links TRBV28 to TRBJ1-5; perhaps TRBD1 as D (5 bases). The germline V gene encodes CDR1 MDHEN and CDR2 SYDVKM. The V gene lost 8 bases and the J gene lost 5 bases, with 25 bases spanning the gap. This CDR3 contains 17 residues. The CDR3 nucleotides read TGTGCCAGCGGGATAGTGGGGTGGGGGGGAGAGGATCAGCCCCAGCATTTT. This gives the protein CASGIVGWGGEDQPQHF.